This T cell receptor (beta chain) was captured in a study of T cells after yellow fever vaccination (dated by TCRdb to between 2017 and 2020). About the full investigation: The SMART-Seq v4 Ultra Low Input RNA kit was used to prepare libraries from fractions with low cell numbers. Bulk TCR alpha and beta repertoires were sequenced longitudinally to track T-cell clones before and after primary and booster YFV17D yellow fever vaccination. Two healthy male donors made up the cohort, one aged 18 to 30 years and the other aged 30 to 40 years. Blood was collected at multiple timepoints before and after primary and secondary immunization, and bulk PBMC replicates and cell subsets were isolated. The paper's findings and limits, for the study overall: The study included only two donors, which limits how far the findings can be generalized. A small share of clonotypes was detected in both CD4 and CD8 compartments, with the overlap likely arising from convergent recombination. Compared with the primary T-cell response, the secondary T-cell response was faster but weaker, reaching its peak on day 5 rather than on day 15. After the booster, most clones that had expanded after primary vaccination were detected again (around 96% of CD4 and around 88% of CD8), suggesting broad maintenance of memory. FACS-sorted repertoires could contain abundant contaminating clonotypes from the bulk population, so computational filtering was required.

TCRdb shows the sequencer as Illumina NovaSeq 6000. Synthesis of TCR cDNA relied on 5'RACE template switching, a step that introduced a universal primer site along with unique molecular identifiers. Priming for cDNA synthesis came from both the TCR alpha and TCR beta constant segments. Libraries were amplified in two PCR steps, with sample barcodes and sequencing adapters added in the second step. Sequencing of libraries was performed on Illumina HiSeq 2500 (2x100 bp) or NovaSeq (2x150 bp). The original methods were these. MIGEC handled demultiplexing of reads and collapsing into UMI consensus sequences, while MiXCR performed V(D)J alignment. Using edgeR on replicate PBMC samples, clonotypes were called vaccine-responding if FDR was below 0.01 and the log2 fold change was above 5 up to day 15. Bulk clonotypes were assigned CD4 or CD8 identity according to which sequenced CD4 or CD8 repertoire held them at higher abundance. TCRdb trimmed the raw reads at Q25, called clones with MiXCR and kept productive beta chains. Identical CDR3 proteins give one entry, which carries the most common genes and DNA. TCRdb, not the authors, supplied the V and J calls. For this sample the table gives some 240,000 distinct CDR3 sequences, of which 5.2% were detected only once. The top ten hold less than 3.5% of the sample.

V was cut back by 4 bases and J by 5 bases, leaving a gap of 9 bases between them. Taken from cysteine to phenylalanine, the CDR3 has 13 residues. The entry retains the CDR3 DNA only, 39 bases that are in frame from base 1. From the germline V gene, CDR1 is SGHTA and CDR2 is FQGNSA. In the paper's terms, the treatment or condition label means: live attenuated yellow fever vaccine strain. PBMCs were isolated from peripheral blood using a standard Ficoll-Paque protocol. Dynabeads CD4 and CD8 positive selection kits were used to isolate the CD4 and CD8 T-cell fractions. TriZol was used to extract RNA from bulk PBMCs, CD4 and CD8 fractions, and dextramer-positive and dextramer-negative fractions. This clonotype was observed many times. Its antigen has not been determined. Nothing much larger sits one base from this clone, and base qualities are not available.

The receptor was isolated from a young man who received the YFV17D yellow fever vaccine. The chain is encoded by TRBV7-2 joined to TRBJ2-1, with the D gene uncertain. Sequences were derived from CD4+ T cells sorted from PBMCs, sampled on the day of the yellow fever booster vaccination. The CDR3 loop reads CASSSQNDNEQFF. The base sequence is TGTGCCAGCAGCTCCCAGAATGACAATGAGCAGTTCTTC.